The 13 T cell receptor beta chains in this list originate from one sample, sequenced in a study of blood T cell repertoires in COVID-19. Clones were read by immunoSEQ multiplex PCR, and TCRdb kept only the in-frame ones, dropping some. The repertoire includes some 80,000 clones, around 90% of them detected once, and roughly 0.72% sits in the top ten. Material: peripheral blood. The receptor set was obtained from a woman of 80 years or more with acute or convalescent COVID-19.

V is TRBV5-4 and J is TRBJ2-5; D is possibly TRBD2 (6 bases). Germline V gives CDR1 SGHNT, CDR2 YYREEE (reference sequence). The CDR3 is made up of 15 amino acids. Trimming left V 2 bases short and J 1 base short, with 12 bases between. The CDR3 DNA is TGTGCCAGCAGCTTTCGACAGCGGGCCCAAGAGACCCAGTACTTC. Translation gives CASSFRQRAQETQYF.

The rearrangement uses TRBV5-1 and TRBJ1-2; D remains unclear. The V end was cut by 2 bases, the J end by 2 bases, with 10 bases between. CDR3 length equals 14 residues. Per germline, CDR1 SGHRS and CDR2 YFSETQ. The DNA for the CDR3 is TGCGCCAGCAGCTTAACTCAGGAAAACTATGGCTACACCTTC. As protein: CASSLTQENYGYTF.

This clone was detected once. The chain recombines TRBV4-2 with TRBJ1-6; a possible D gene is TRBD1 (5 bases). Trimming took 0 bases from V and 7 from J, leaving 10 bases between them. The CDR3 has 15 amino acids. CDR1 is LGHNA, CDR2 YNFKEQ, per germline. CDR3 bases: TGTGCCAGCAGCCAAGATTGGGGGAGGAATTCACCCCTCCACTTT. This sequence encodes CASSQDWGRNSPLHF.

V usage is TRBV28 and J usage is TRBJ1-2; a weak D match, TRBD1 (5 bases). The CDR3 extends over 13 amino acids. Germline CDR1 is MDHEN and CDR2 is SYDVKM. With 5 bases removed from V and 6 bases from J, the gap between germline ends came to 13 bases. The CDR3 DNA follows: TGTGCCAGCAGTCGAGTCCAAGGGGATGGCTACACCTTC. Amino acid sequence: CASSRVQGDGYTF.

V gene TRBV10-3 combines with J gene TRBJ1-4, with D perhaps matching TRBD1 (5 bases). Germline V gives CDR1 ENHRY, CDR2 SYGVKD. Trimming shortened V by 0 bases and J by 3 bases, and 11 bases separated the two germline ends. The CDR3 runs to 16 residues. In DNA form, the CDR3 reads TGTGCCATCAGTGAGTCGGGGGGAGCACCTAATGAAAAACTGTTTTTT. This gives the protein CAISESGGAPNEKLFF.

The V call is TRBV19, the J call TRBJ1-2; possible D gene TRBD1, 5 bases. CDR1 LNHDA and CDR2 SQIVND come from the germline V gene (reference sequence). V lost 3 bases, J lost 8 bases, and 25 bases lay in between. CDR3 size: 17 residues. The CDR3 nucleotides read TGTGCCAGTAGTATTCGGACGTGGGATGGATGGGGCTACGGCTACACCTTC. This gives the protein CASSIRTWDGWGYGYTF. Full variable domain (missing parts from reference TRBV19 and TRBJ1-2): DGGITQSPKYLFRKEGQNVTLSCEQNLNHDAMYWYRQDPGQGLRLIYYSQIVNDFQKGDIAEGYSVSREKKESFPLTVTSAQKNPTAFYLCASSIRTWDGWGYGYTFGSGTRLTVV.

The V gene is TRBV15, the J gene TRBJ2-1, with 14 nucleotides matching TRBD2. The trim removed 4 bases at V and 8 bases at J, leaving 22 bases unmatched. Germline V gives CDR1 LNHNV, CDR2 YYDKDF (reference sequence). The CDR3 sequence is 21 residues long. In nucleotides, the CDR3 is TGTGCCACCAGCATATCACCAGGCACCGTGGGGGGACTAGCGGGAGTGGATGAGCAGTTCTTC. It is translated as CATSISPGTVGGLAGVDEQFF.

This clone was picked up a small number of times. The chain has TRBV3-1 (or the pseudogene TRBV3-2) and TRBJ1-4; D possibly corresponds to TRBD1 (5 bases). V shed 3 bases and J shed 3 bases, with 11 bases lying between them. Germline values: CDR1 LGHDT, CDR2 YNNKEL (reference sequence). CDR3 size: 15 residues. CDR3 region: CASSQAGGANEKLFF. CDR3 nucleotides: TGTGCCAGCAGCCAGGCCGGGGGGGCTAATGAAAAACTGTTTTTT.

The CDR3 here is CASSRGQGSSPLHF. DNA of the CDR3: TGTGCCAGCAGCCGAGGACAGGGGTCTTCACCCCTCCACTTT. The rearrangement joins TRBV6-5 to TRBJ1-6; 9 nucleotides line up with TRBD1. The CDR3 loop spans 14 amino acids. Germline V CDR1 and CDR2: MNHEY, SVGAGI. Germline trimming cut 6 bases from V and 9 bases from J; bases unmatched to any gene: 6.

The chain joins TRBV27 to TRBJ1-5; 9 bases line up with TRBD1. V trimming: 5 bases; J trimming: 5 bases; junction bases outside the gene matches: 10. The germline V gene has CDR1 MNHEY and CDR2 SMNVEV (reference sequence). The CDR3 spans 16 residues. CDR3 nucleotides: TGTGCCAGCAGTCCCCGTTTGGACAGGGGTCATCAGCCCCAGCATTTT. As protein: CASSPRLDRGHQPQHF.

The V and J genes are TRBV6-6 and TRBJ1-3; 8 bases align to TRBD1. Germline CDR1 MNHNY, CDR2 SVGAGI (reference sequence). V lost 7 bases to trimming and J lost 2 bases; unmatched junction nucleotides: 4. The CDR3 consists of 14 residues. CDR3 coding DNA: TGTGCCAGCAAGGCGGACAGGGCTGGAAACACCATATATTTT. It is translated as CASKADRAGNTIYF.

The chain is built from TRBV5-1 and TRBJ1-3, with 7 positions matching TRBD1. The CDR3 runs to 15 residues. Unmatched junction bases numbered 7, after V lost 0 bases and J lost 7 bases. Germline V gene data show CDR1 as SGHRS and CDR2 as YFSETQ. The CDR3 loop reads CASSLDGTEGNTIYF. DNA for the CDR3: TGCGCCAGCAGCTTGGATGGGACAGAAGGGAACACCATATATTTT.

In DNA form, the CDR3 reads TGTGCCAGCAGTTATCCACTAGCGGACGCAGATACGCAGTATTTT. Its protein product is CASSYPLADADTQYF. The chain has TRBV6-2 or TRBV6-3 and TRBJ2-3; 8 bases line up with TRBD2. This CDR3 region has 15 residues. The V gene end was trimmed by 3 bases and the J gene end by 4 bases; junction bases not matched to a gene: 6. CDR1 is MNHEY and CDR2 is SVGEGT in the germline V gene.